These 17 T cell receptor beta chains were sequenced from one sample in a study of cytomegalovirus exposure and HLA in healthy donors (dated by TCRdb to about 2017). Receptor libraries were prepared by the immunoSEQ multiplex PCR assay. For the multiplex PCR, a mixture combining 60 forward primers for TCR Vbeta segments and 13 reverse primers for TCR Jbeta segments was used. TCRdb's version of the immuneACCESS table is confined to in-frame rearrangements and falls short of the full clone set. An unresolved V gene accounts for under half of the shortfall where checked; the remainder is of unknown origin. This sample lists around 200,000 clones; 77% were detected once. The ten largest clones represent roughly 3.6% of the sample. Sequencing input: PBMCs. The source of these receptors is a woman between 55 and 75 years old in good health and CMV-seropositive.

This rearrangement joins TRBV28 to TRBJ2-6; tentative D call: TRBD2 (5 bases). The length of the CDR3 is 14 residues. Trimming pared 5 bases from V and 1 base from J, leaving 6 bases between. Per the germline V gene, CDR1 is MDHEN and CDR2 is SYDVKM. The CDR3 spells CASSRRSGANVLTF. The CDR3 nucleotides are TGTGCCAGCAGTCGGAGGTCTGGGGCCAACGTCCTGACTTTC.

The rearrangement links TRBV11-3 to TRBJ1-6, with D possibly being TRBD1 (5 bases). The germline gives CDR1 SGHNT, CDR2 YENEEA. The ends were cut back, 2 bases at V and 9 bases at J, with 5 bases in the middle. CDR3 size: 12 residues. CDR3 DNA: TGTGCCAGCAGCTTAAGGGGTTCACCCCTCCACTTT. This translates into CASSLRGSPLHF.

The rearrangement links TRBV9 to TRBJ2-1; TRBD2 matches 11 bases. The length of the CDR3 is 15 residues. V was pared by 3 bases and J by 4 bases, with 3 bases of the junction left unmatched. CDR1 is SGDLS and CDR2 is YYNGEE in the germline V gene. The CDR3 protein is CASSASGGPYNEQFF. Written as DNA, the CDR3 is TGTGCCAGCAGCGCTAGCGGGGGGCCTTACAATGAGCAGTTCTTC.

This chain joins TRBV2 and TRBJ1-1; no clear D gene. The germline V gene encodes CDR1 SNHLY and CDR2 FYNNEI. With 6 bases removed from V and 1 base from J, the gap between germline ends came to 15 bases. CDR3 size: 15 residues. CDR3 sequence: CASRLQRAANTEAFF. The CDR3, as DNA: TGTGCCAGCAGATTACAGAGGGCAGCGAACACTGAAGCTTTCTTT.

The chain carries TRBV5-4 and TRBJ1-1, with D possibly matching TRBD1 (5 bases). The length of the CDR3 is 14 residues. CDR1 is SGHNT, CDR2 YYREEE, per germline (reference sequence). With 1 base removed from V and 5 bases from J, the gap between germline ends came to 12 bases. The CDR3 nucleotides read TGTGCCAGCAGCTTGCATAGGGGAATGACTGAAGCTTTCTTT. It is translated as CASSLHRGMTEAFF.

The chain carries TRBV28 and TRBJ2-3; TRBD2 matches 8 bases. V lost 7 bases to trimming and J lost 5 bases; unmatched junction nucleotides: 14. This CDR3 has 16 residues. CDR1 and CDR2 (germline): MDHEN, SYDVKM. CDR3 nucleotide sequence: TGTGCCAGCATCTTTCGGGAGGGCCGTCAGGTAGATACGCAGTATTTT. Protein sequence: CASIFREGRQVDTQYF.

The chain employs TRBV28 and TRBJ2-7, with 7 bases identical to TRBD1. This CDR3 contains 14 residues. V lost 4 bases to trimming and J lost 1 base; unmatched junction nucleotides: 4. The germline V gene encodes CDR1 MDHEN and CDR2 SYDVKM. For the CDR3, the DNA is TGTGCCAGCAGTTCCCCGACAGGGTCCTACGAGCAGTACTTC. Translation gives CASSSPTGSYEQYF.

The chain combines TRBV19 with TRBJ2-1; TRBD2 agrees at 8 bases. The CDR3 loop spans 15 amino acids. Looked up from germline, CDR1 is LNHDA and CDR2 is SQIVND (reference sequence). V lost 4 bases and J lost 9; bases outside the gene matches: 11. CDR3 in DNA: TGTGCCAGTAGTAGACGAGCGGGGGTTTCGGGTGAGCAGTTCTTC. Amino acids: CASSRRAGVSGEQFF. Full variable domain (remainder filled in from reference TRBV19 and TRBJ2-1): DGGITQSPKYLFRKEGQNVTLSCEQNLNHDAMYWYRQDPGQGLRLIYYSQIVNDFQKGDIAEGYSVSREKKESFPLTVTSAQKNPTAFYLCASSRRAGVSGEQFFGPGTRLTVL.

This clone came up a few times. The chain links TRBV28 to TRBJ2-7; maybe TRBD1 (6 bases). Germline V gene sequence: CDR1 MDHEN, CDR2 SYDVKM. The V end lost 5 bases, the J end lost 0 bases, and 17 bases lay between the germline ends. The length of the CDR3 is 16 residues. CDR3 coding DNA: TGTGCCAGCAGTATAACAGACAGGTTCGGCTCCTACGAGCAGTACTTC. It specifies CASSITDRFGSYEQYF. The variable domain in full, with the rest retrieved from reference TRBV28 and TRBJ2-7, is DVKVTQSSRYLVKRTGEKVFLECVQDMDHENMFWYRQDPGLGLRLIYFSYDVKMKEKGDIPEGYSVSREKKERFSLILESASTNQTSMYLCASSITDRFGSYEQYFGPGTRLTVT.

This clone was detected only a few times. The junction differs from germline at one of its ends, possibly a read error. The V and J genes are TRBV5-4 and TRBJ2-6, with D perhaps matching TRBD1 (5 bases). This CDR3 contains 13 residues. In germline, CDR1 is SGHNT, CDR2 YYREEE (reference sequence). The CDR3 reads CASSRSGANGLTF. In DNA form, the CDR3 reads TGTGCCAGCAGCCGCTCTGGGGCCAACGGCCTGACTTTC.

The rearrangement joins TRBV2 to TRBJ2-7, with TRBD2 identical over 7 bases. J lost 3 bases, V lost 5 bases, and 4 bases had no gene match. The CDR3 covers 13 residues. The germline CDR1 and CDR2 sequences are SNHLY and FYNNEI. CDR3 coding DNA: TGTGCCAGCAGTAGGACTAGAGACTACGAGCAGTACTTC. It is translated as CASSRTRDYEQYF.

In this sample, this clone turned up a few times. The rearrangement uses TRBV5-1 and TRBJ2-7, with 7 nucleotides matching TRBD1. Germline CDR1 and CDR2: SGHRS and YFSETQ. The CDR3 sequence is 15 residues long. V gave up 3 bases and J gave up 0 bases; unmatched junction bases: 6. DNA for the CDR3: TGCGCCAGCAGCTCGACCGGGACAGACTCCTACGAGCAGTACTTC. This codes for CASSSTGTDSYEQYF. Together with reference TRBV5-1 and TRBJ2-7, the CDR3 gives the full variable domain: KAGVTQTPRYLIKTRGQQVTLSCSPISGHRSVSWYQQTPGQGLQFLFEYFSETQRNKGNFPGRFSGRQFSNSRSEMNVSTLELGDSALYLCASSSTGTDSYEQYFGPGTRLTVT.

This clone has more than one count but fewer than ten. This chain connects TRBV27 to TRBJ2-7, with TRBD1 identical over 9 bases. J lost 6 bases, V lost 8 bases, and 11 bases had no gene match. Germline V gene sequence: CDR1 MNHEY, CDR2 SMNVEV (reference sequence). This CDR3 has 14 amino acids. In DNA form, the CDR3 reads TGTGCCAGCGCTAGGGGGACAGGGAATCGCGAGCAGTACTTC. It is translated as CASARGTGNREQYF.

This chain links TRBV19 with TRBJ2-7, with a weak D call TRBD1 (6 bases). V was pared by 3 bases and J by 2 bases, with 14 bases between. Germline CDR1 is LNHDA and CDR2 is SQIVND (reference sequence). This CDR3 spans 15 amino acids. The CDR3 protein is CASSIGQTRAYEQYF. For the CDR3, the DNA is TGTGCCAGTAGTATTGGACAGACAAGGGCCTACGAGCAGTACTTC.

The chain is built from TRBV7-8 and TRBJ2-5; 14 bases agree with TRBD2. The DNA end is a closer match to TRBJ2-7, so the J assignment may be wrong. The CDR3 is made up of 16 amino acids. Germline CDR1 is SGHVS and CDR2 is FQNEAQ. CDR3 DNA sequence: TGTGCCAGCAGCTTCAGGACTAGCGGGGGGTCCCACGAGCAGTACTTC. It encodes CASSFRTSGGSHEQYF.

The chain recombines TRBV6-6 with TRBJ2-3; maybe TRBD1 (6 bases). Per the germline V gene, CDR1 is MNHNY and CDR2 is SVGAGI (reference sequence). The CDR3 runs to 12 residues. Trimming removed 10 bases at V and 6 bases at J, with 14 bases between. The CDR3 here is CATSQGLDTQYF. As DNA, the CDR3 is TGTGCCACCTCACAGGGTTTGGATACGCAGTATTTT.

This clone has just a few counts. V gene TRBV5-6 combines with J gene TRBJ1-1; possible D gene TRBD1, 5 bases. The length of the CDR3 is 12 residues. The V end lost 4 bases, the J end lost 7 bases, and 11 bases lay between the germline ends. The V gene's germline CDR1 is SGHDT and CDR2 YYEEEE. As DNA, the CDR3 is TGTGCCAGCAGCCCACCCCAGGGTGAAGCTTTCTTT. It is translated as CASSPPQGEAFF. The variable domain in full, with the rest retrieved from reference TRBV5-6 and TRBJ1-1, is DAGVTQSPTHLIKTRGQQVTLRCSPKSGHDTVSWYQQALGQGPQFIFQYYEEEERQRGNFPDRFSGHQFPNYSSELNVNALLLGDSALYLCASSPPQGEAFFGQGTRLTVV.